The 12 T cell receptor beta chains listed next were all sequenced from one sample in a study of OX40 agonist ivuxolimab in advanced cancers. Library creation used the immunoSEQ multiplex PCR assay. TCRdb provides this immuneACCESS table in a form limited to in-frame rearrangements. Some clones are lacking; in checked studies, under half of them reflect an unresolved V gene, and why the rest are absent is not known. The sample data list fewer than 65,000 clones, and roughly 90% of these were observed just once. Approximately 1.1% of the sample lies in the top ten. The specimen comprised CD4+ or CD8+ T cells sorted from blood, sampled in a trial of the OX40 agonist ivuxolimab. These receptors came from an adult with an advanced solid tumor such as melanoma, head and neck, liver or kidney cancer.

The gene calls are TRBV18 and TRBJ2-7; no firm D call. The CDR3 spans 11 residues. Between the trimmed V and J ends, which lost 3 bases and 7 bases, there was a span of 7 bases. In germline, CDR1 is KGHSH, CDR2 LQKENI. CDR3 in amino acids: CASSPDKEQYF. The DNA for the CDR3 is TGTGCCAGCTCACCCGACAAGGAGCAGTACTTC.

The chain uses TRBV11-2 and TRBJ1-4; the D gene is possibly TRBD1 (5 bases). Per germline, CDR1 SGHAT and CDR2 FQNNGV. The CDR3 has 14 amino acids. V dropped 0 bases and J dropped 7 bases, with 9 bases sitting between them. The CDR3 region is CASSLDTGGEKLFF. CDR3 sequence (DNA): TGTGCCAGCAGCTTAGATACAGGCGGTGAAAAACTGTTTTTT.

The genes are TRBV5-4 and TRBJ1-1, with TRBD1 identical over 9 bases. With V trimmed by 3 bases and J by 4 bases, 7 bases remained unmatched. Looked up from germline, CDR1 is SGHNT and CDR2 is YYREEE (reference sequence). There are 15 residues in the CDR3. CDR3 in DNA: TGTGCCAGCAGCTGGGGTGGGACAGGGAGCACTGAAGCTTTCTTT. Its protein product is CASSWGGTGSTEAFF.

The V and J genes are TRBV19 and TRBJ1-5; TRBD1 agrees at 9 bases. This CDR3 is 17 amino acids long. V was clipped by 3 bases and J by 2 bases; unmatched bases: 8. Per germline, CDR1 LNHDA and CDR2 SQIVND (reference sequence). The CDR3 reads CASSMTGGRGRNQPQHF. The CDR3 DNA sequence: TGTGCCAGTAGTATGACAGGGGGACGCGGGCGCAATCAGCCCCAGCATTTT.

V and J are TRBV18 and TRBJ1-4; D call uncertain. Trimming took 2 bases from V and 5 from J, leaving 12 bases between them. The CDR3 length is 15 residues. Looked up from germline, CDR1 is KGHSH and CDR2 is LQKENI. Here the CDR3 reads CASSPGSDGNEKLFF. The CDR3 DNA reads as TGTGCCAGCTCACCAGGGTCTGACGGGAATGAAAAACTGTTTTTT.

The chain links TRBV9 to TRBJ2-1; D possibly matches TRBD1 or TRBD2 (6 bases each). CDR3 length: 13 residues. The V gene lost 4 bases and the J gene lost 15 bases, with 20 bases spanning the gap. Germline V gene data show CDR1 as SGDLS and CDR2 as YYNGEE. The CDR3 DNA sequence: TGTGCCAGCAGCCCCGACCTGGGGGGCGGCACGTTCTTC. Amino acid sequence: CASSPDLGGGTFF.

This sequence joins TRBV6-1 and TRBJ1-5, with D unresolved. Per the germline V gene, CDR1 is MNHNS and CDR2 is SASEGT. Between the trimmed V and J ends, which lost 0 bases and 4 bases, there was a span of 13 bases. This CDR3 spans 16 amino acids. The DNA for the CDR3 is TGTGCCAGCAGTGAAGCGTCGGCAGCTATGAATCAGCCCCAGCATTTT. This gives the protein CASSEASAAMNQPQHF.

The V call is TRBV11-2, the J call TRBJ2-2; 9 bases are shared with TRBD2. This CDR3 is 16 amino acids long. The J segment lost 4 bases and the V segment lost 5 bases, leaving 8 bases of the junction unmatched. CDR1 is SGHAT, CDR2 FQNNGV, per germline. CDR3 loop: CASSPSGRLGTGELFF. The CDR3 DNA sequence: TGTGCCAGCAGCCCCAGCGGGAGGTTGGGCACCGGGGAGCTGTTTTTT.

In this sample, this clone turned up once. The rearrangement links TRBV5-1 to TRBJ2-3; TRBD1 agrees at 7 bases. J lost 0 bases, V lost 3 bases, and 4 bases had no gene match. This CDR3 is 15 amino acids long. In germline, CDR1 is SGHRS, CDR2 YFSETQ. The CDR3 DNA is TGCGCCAGCAGCTCACGGACAGGTAGCACAGATACGCAGTATTTT. It specifies CASSSRTGSTDTQYF.

The chain combines TRBV27 with TRBJ2-7, with TRBD1 identical over 12 bases. CDR1 is MNHEY, CDR2 SMNVEV, per germline (reference sequence). The CDR3 is made up of 15 amino acids. V lost 2 bases, J lost 3 bases, and 2 bases stayed unmatched. The CDR3 DNA reads as TGTGCCAGCAGTTTAAGGGACAGGGGGCACTACGAGCAGTACTTC. It encodes CASSLRDRGHYEQYF.

V is TRBV28 and J is TRBJ1-2, with D uncertain. Germline V CDR1 and CDR2: MDHEN, SYDVKM. This CDR3 comprises 13 residues. The germline V and J ends were trimmed by 2 bases and 8 bases, with 12 bases remaining between them. The CDR3 is CASSLAGFGGYTF. The CDR3 bases are TGTGCCAGCAGTTTAGCCGGGTTCGGAGGCTACACCTTC.

This clone was found once. The rearrangement links TRBV7-9 to TRBJ1-1; D is perhaps TRBD1 (5 bases). Germline CDR1 reads SEHNR; CDR2 reads FQNEAQ (reference sequence). Trimming pared 1 base from V and 5 bases from J, leaving 11 bases between. The CDR3 runs to 14 residues. CDR3 coding DNA: TGTGCCAGCAGCTTAGGTCAGGGAACAACTGAAGCTTTCTTT. Translating it yields CASSLGQGTTEAFF.